This T cell receptor (beta chain) was retrieved from a study of blood T cell repertoires in COVID-19. Data came from immunoSEQ multiplex PCR; TCRdb stores just in-frame clones and leaves some out. The repertoire consists of about 120,000 clones, with roughly nine tenths occurring once and the leading ten covering roughly 2%. There are 14 residues in the CDR3. Deletions cut 2 bases from V and 5 bases from J, with 9 bases between. Germline V CDR1 and CDR2: MGHDK, SYGVNS. The specimen was peripheral blood. The clonotype comes from a human donor with active COVID-19. The donor label of this sample is uncertain. The rearrangement joins TRBV25-1 to TRBJ2-2; weak D call: TRBD2 (5 bases). The DNA of the CDR3 is TGTGCCAGCAGTGAACGCGGAGGAACCGGGGAGCTGTTTTTT. Amino acids: CASSERGGTGELFF.